These 27 T cell receptor beta chains originate from one sample sequenced in a study of shared clonotypes between healthy human individuals. Sequencing was performed with immunoSEQ multiplex PCR; in TCRdb, only in-frame clones are kept and a portion is missing. Of roughly 770,000 clones listed, approximately 96% are singletons. CD45RO negativity and positive selection for CCR7 defined naive CD8 cells, a population that excluded terminally differentiated effector memory CD45RA+ cells. Source material: naive CD8+ T cells sorted from blood. All receptors come from a man younger than 45 in good health.

V is TRBV7-2 and J is TRBJ2-5, with 14 bases fitting TRBD2. CDR1 SGHTA and CDR2 FQGNSA come from the germline V gene. This CDR3 region has 15 residues. V lost 4 bases and J lost 3; bases outside the gene matches: 1. As DNA, the CDR3 is TGTGCCAGCAGCTGGGGACTAGCGGGAGAAGAGACCCAGTACTTC. Its translation: CASSWGLAGEETQYF.

This clone was counted once. The gene calls are TRBV28 and TRBJ2-1; D might be TRBD2 (6 bases). CDR1 and CDR2 (germline): MDHEN, SYDVKM. The V gene lost 4 bases and the J gene lost 6 bases, with 19 bases spanning the gap. CDR3 size: 16 residues. CDR3 DNA sequence: TGTGCCAGCAGTTCCCCTACGGGGGAGTATGGCAATGAGCAGTTCTTC. Amino acids: CASSSPTGEYGNEQFF.

This clone occurred once. V gene TRBV28 combines with J gene TRBJ2-1; tentatively, D is TRBD2 (5 bases). Trimming cost V 6 bases and J 4 bases, with 10 bases left between them. There are 13 residues in the CDR3. Per germline, CDR1 MDHEN and CDR2 SYDVKM. CDR3 sequence reads: CASRLARYNEQFF. Written as DNA, the CDR3 is TGTGCCAGCAGGCTAGCCCGATACAATGAGCAGTTCTTC.

The chain joins TRBV7-9 to TRBJ2-3; 8 bases are shared with TRBD2. This CDR3 spans 17 amino acids. Per the germline V gene, CDR1 is SEHNR and CDR2 is FQNEAQ (reference sequence). With 5 bases clipped from V and 2 bases from J, the junction kept 12 bases outside the gene matches. CDR3 loop: CASSPRTSLGFTDTQYF. The CDR3 DNA is TGTGCCAGCAGCCCAAGGACTAGCTTGGGTTTCACAGATACGCAGTATTTT.

The rearrangement links TRBV10-2 to TRBJ2-7; TRBD2 aligns across 9 bases. This CDR3 contains 16 residues. Germline lookup yields CDR1 WSHSY and CDR2 SAAADI. After removal of 6 bases from V and 2 bases from J, the junction contained 11 bases not matched to a gene. The CDR3 loop reads CASSVRPSGTTYEQYF. The CDR3 nucleotides are TGCGCCAGCAGCGTCCGTCCTAGCGGGACTACCTACGAGCAGTACTTC.

The V call is TRBV5-4, the J call TRBJ2-5; the D is unclear. Germline V lookup: CDR1 SGHNT, CDR2 YYREEE (reference sequence). The CDR3 has 17 amino acids. Trimming cost V 4 bases and J 5 bases, with 24 bases left between them. CDR3 loop: CASSEVAGFMFWETQYF. CDR3 nucleotides: TGTGCCAGCAGCGAAGTGGCAGGATTTATGTTCTGGGAGACCCAGTACTTC. The complete variable domain, with remaining parts taken from reference TRBV5-4 and TRBJ2-5, reads ETGVTQSPTHLIKTRGQQVTLRCSSQSGHNTVSWYQQALGQGPQFIFQYYREEENGRGNFPPRFSGLQFPNYSSELNVNALELDDSALYLCASSEVAGFMFWETQYFGPGTRLLVL.

The chain joins TRBV7-9 to TRBJ2-7; weak D call: TRBD2 (6 bases). Per germline, CDR1 SEHNR and CDR2 FQNEAQ (reference sequence). This CDR3 region has 16 residues. V lost 5 bases and J 2 bases, leaving 19 bases between the germline ends. CDR3 bases: TGTGCCAGCAGCCTTAGGGACTCTCAACTTACCTACGAGCAGTACTTC. Translation: CASSLRDSQLTYEQYF.

This rearrangement joins TRBV21-1 to TRBJ2-7; the table gives TRBD1 as D, unverified against the DNA. TRBV21-1 is an annotated pseudogene. There are 15 residues in the CDR3. This CDR3 reads CASSKGWTGPYEQYF. CDR3 coding DNA: TGTGCCAGCAGCAAAGGCTGGACAGGGCCGTACGAGCAGTACTTC.

This clone came up once. The chain has TRBV6-6 and TRBJ2-7; perhaps TRBD1 as D (5 bases). The ends were cut back, 3 bases at V and 5 bases at J, with 20 bases in the middle. Per the germline V gene, CDR1 is MNHNY and CDR2 is SVGAGI (reference sequence). This CDR3 is built from 16 residues. The CDR3, as DNA: TGTGCCAGCAGTTATTCCTTCGACAGTGGAAAGAACGAGCAGTACTTC. Its protein product is CASSYSFDSGKNEQYF.

This chain connects TRBV10-3 to TRBJ2-7; no firm D call. The CDR3 length is 13 residues. Trimming removed 3 bases at V and 3 bases at J, with 9 bases between. Germline CDR1 is ENHRY and CDR2 is SYGVKD. CDR3 sequence: CAISEEYGYEQYF. The CDR3 nucleotides read TGTGCCATCAGTGAAGAATACGGCTACGAGCAGTACTTC.

The chain has TRBV29-1 and TRBJ2-7; 9 positions match TRBD1. CDR3 size: 14 residues. Per the germline V gene, CDR1 is SQVTM and CDR2 is ANQGSEA. Trimming removed 4 bases from V and 6 bases from J; junction bases left unmatched: 10. This chain's CDR3 is CSVAGTGSFREQYF. DNA for the CDR3: TGCAGCGTTGCCGGGACAGGGTCCTTTCGCGAGCAGTACTTC.

CDR3 sequence (DNA): TGTGCCAGCAGCCTTACTCGGACAGGGTCTGAGCAGTACTTC. It codes for CASSLTRTGSEQYF. This chain links TRBV9 with TRBJ2-7; 8 bases fit TRBD1. CDR1 SGDLS and CDR2 YYNGEE come from the germline V gene. The CDR3 covers 14 residues. Trimming removed 4 bases from V and 7 bases from J; junction bases left unmatched: 10. The full variable domain, completed using reference TRBV9 and TRBJ2-7, is DSGVTQTPKHLITATGQRVTLRCSPRSGDLSVYWYQQSLDQGLQFLIQYYNGEERAKGNILERFSAQQFPDLHSELNLSSLELGDSALYFCASSLTRTGSEQYFGPGTRLTVT.

V is TRBV19 and J is TRBJ2-1; D is ambiguous. CDR3 length equals 13 residues. V dropped 6 bases and J dropped 0 bases, with 6 bases sitting between them. Germline lookup yields CDR1 LNHDA and CDR2 SQIVND (reference sequence). Here the CDR3 reads CASRASSYNEQFF. The CDR3 region has the DNA TGTGCCAGTAGGGCTAGCTCCTACAATGAGCAGTTCTTC.

This chain joins TRBV27 and TRBJ2-3; the match to TRBD2 covers 12 bases. V lost 4 bases and J lost 2; bases outside the gene matches: 13. The CDR3 length is 19 residues. Looked up from germline, CDR1 is MNHEY and CDR2 is SMNVEV (reference sequence). In nucleotides, the CDR3 is TGTGCCAGCAGTTCGTTACGACTAGCGGGAGTAGGGGACACAGATACGCAGTATTTT. It yields the protein CASSSLRLAGVGDTDTQYF.

As regards this clone: This CDR3 is also generated by other DNA sequences in the sample. The chain employs TRBV7-9 and TRBJ2-7; 11 bases align to TRBD2. CDR3 length: 15 amino acids. CDR1 and CDR2 (germline): SEHNR, FQNEAQ (reference sequence). Trimming cost V 4 bases and J 2 bases; bases outside gene matches: 4. The CDR3 bases are TGTGCCAGCAGCTCCACTAGCGGGAGTCCCTACGAGCAGTACTTC. Translation: CASSSTSGSPYEQYF. Based on the CDR3 plus reference TRBV7-9 and TRBJ2-7, the full variable domain is DTGVSQNPRHKITKRGQNVTFRCDPISEHNRLYWYRQTLGQGPEFLTYFQNEAQLEKSRLLSDRFSAERPKGSFSTLEIQRTEQGDSAMYLCASSSTSGSPYEQYFGPGTRLTVT.

The rearrangement joins TRBV6-5 to TRBJ2-2; 9 bases line up with TRBD2. The V segment lost 4 bases and the J segment 4 bases; nucleotides outside the gene matches: 4. There are 15 residues in the CDR3. The germline V gene has CDR1 MNHEY and CDR2 SVGAGI. The CDR3 region is CASSLAGAGTGELFF. As DNA, the CDR3 is TGTGCCAGCAGTTTAGCGGGAGCGGGCACCGGGGAGCTGTTTTTT.

For this clone: Other DNA variants within this sample encode the same CDR3. This chain joins TRBV18 and TRBJ2-7; tentative D call: TRBD1 (6 bases). V lost 2 bases and J lost 0, with 11 bases in between. This CDR3 region has 15 residues. Germline CDR1 KGHSH, CDR2 LQKENI. The CDR3 protein is CASSPSQGLSYEQYF. The CDR3 DNA sequence: TGTGCCAGCTCACCATCACAGGGCCTCTCCTACGAGCAGTACTTC.

This rearrangement joins TRBV13 to TRBJ2-7; D is ambiguous. The CDR3 sequence is 13 residues long. The V gene lost 8 bases and the J gene lost 2 bases, with 13 bases spanning the gap. Germline V CDR1 and CDR2: PRHDT, FYEKMQ (reference sequence). The CDR3 nucleotides read TGTGCCAGCTCCCGCGCACAAACCTACGAGCAGTACTTC. It specifies CASSRAQTYEQYF.

The V call is TRBV5-6, the J call TRBJ2-7, with 7 bases aligning to TRBD1. This CDR3 spans 13 amino acids. The trim removed 4 bases at V and 3 bases at J, leaving 4 bases unmatched. Germline CDR1 and CDR2: SGHDT and YYEEEE. The CDR3, as DNA: TGTGCCAGCAGCCCGAGGGGGCTCTACGAGCAGTACTTC. Its protein product is CASSPRGLYEQYF.

In its sample, this clone was seen once. The chain has TRBV14 and TRBJ1-4, with no clear D. The CDR3 runs 15 residues. Deletions cut 0 bases from V and 5 bases from J, with 10 bases between. Germline values: CDR1 SGHDN, CDR2 FVKESK. The chain's CDR3 is CASSQEQKKNEKLFF. The CDR3 nucleotides read TGTGCCAGCAGCCAAGAACAGAAAAAGAATGAAAAACTGTTTTTT. Combining the CDR3 with reference TRBV14 and TRBJ1-4 gives the whole variable domain EAGVTQFPSHSVIEKGQTVTLRCDPISGHDNLYWYRRVMGKEIKFLLHFVKESKQDESGMPNNRFLAERTGGTYSTLKVQPAELEDSGVYFCASSQEQKKNEKLFFGSGTQLSVL.

The CDR3 region is CASRGDFSSSYNEQFF. The CDR3 nucleotides read TGTGCCAGCCGTGGGGACTTCTCTAGCTCCTACAATGAGCAGTTCTTC. The chain couples TRBV27 to TRBJ2-1; tentatively, D is TRBD2 (6 bases). The CDR3 loop spans 16 amino acids. The V end lost 8 bases, the J end lost 0 bases, and 17 bases lay between the germline ends. Per the germline V gene, CDR1 is MNHEY and CDR2 is SMNVEV (reference sequence).

The V gene is TRBV28, the J gene TRBJ2-5, with D possibly TRBD1 on 5 matching bases. Looked up from germline, CDR1 is MDHEN and CDR2 is SYDVKM. With 11 bases removed from V and 1 base from J, the gap between germline ends came to 20 bases. There are 15 residues in the CDR3. CDR3 nucleotides: TGTGCCTCCCGCAGGGCGGTAAGCCGCCAAGAGACCCAGTACTTC. The encoded protein is CASRRAVSRQETQYF. Together with reference TRBV28 and TRBJ2-5, the CDR3 gives the full variable domain: DVKVTQSSRYLVKRTGEKVFLECVQDMDHENMFWYRQDPGLGLRLIYFSYDVKMKEKGDIPEGYSVSREKKERFSLILESASTNQTSMYLCASRRAVSRQETQYFGPGTRLLVL.

A word on this clone: The sample contains more than one DNA sequence encoding this CDR3. This rearrangement joins TRBV13 to TRBJ2-1; 10 bases agree with TRBD2. J gave up 5 bases and V 5 bases, and 3 bases lay outside the gene matches. The CDR3 has 14 residues. The germline CDR1 and CDR2 sequences are PRHDT and FYEKMQ (reference sequence). The CDR3 DNA reads TGTGCCAGCAGCCCAGGACTAGCGGACAATGAGCAGTTCTTC. As protein: CASSPGLADNEQFF. Drawing the rest from reference TRBV13 and TRBJ2-1, the complete variable domain is AAGVIQSPRHLIKEKRETATLKCYPIPRHDTVYWYQQGPGQDPQFLISFYEKMQSDKGSIPDRFSAQQFSDYHSELNMSSLELGDSALYFCASSPGLADNEQFFGPGTRLTVL.

The chain joins TRBV5-6 to TRBJ2-3; D unresolved. CDR1 and CDR2 from the germline V gene are SGHDT and YYEEEE. The CDR3 spans 15 residues. V lost 1 base and J lost 1, with 10 bases in between. For the CDR3, the DNA is TGTGCCAGCAGCTTGCCGAGACGGGGCACAGATACGCAGTATTTT. Protein: CASSLPRRGTDTQYF. Full variable domain (rest looked up from reference TRBV5-6 and TRBJ2-3): DAGVTQSPTHLIKTRGQQVTLRCSPKSGHDTVSWYQQALGQGPQFIFQYYEEEERQRGNFPDRFSGHQFPNYSSELNVNALLLGDSALYLCASSLPRRGTDTQYFGPGTRLTVL.

The chain carries TRBV5-1 and TRBJ2-1, with TRBD2 identical over 15 bases. Germline V gene lookup returns CDR1 SGHRS and CDR2 YFSETQ. CDR3 length: 17 residues. V was clipped by 4 bases and J by 6 bases; unmatched bases: 8. CDR3 region: CASSIGLAGGPGNEQFF. CDR3 bases: TGCGCCAGCAGCATAGGACTAGCGGGAGGGCCTGGCAATGAGCAGTTCTTC.

V is TRBV2 and J is TRBJ2-3; maybe TRBD2 (6 bases). The V end was cut by 0 bases, the J end by 4 bases, with 17 bases between. This CDR3 is 17 amino acids long. Per the germline V gene, CDR1 is SNHLY and CDR2 is FYNNEI. The chain's CDR3 is CASSEATAGIPPDTQYF. CDR3 sequence (DNA): TGTGCCAGCAGTGAAGCCACGGCGGGAATACCCCCAGATACGCAGTATTTT.

This sequence joins TRBV5-3 and TRBJ2-3; 11 bases are a match to TRBD2. TRBV5-3 is an ORF, with its function uncertain. This CDR3 contains 17 residues. Trimming cost V 6 bases and J 4 bases; bases outside gene matches: 13. This CDR3 is CARTSPPSGRFADTQYF. CDR3 coding DNA: TGTGCCAGAACCTCTCCGCCTAGCGGGAGGTTCGCAGATACGCAGTATTTT.